The T cell receptor beta chain under discussion was sequenced for a study of blood T cell repertoires in COVID-19. Looked up from germline, CDR1 is LNHDA and CDR2 is SQIVND (reference sequence). V lost 5 bases and J lost 6, with 11 bases in between. The CDR3 extends over 14 amino acids. Method: immunoSEQ multiplex PCR; TCRdb's copy keeps in-frame clones and lacks some. The data hold roughly 150,000 clones, with approximately 90% observed a single time. Sequenced input: peripheral blood. The V call is TRBV19, the J call TRBJ1-6, with a possible D match to TRBD1 (6 bases). This receptor was identified in a man aged 18 to 29 with COVID-19, enrolled during active disease. The CDR3 spells CASSPDSFNSPLHF. CDR3 coding DNA: TGTGCCAGTAGTCCGGACAGTTTTAATTCACCCCTCCACTTT.